The 6 T cell receptor beta chains in this list originate from one sample, sequenced in a study of PD-1 blockade in classical Hodgkin lymphoma. All patients relapsed after autologous stem cell transplantation, and brentuximab vedotin exposure varied. The assay was immunoSEQ multiplex PCR, and TCRdb's table has in-frame clones only and misses some. Counted here are about 19,000 clones, more than 75% occurring once; the ten biggest clones make up around 17%. This specimen was peripheral blood mononuclear cells (PBMCs), taken before the second cycle of nivolumab. The receptors originated from a human donor with classical Hodgkin lymphoma.

The chain joins TRBV28 to TRBJ1-1; D is unresolved. Per the germline V gene, CDR1 is MDHEN and CDR2 is SYDVKM. The CDR3 is made up of 14 amino acids. With 2 bases removed from V and 2 bases from J, the gap between germline ends came to 9 bases. The CDR3 loop reads CASSLGGKNTEAFF. The CDR3 DNA sequence: TGTGCCAGCAGTTTAGGTGGGAAAAACACTGAAGCTTTCTTT.

This chain links TRBV5-8 with TRBJ1-5; D unclear. The CDR3 spans 13 residues. CDR1 and CDR2 (germline): SGHTS, YDEGEE. V lost 6 bases, J lost 0 bases, and 7 bases lay in between. DNA for the CDR3: TGTGCCAGCACCGTGGATAGCAATCAGCCCCAGCATTTT. Translation: CASTVDSNQPQHF. Complete variable domain (other parts from reference TRBV5-8 and TRBJ1-5): EAGVTQSPTHLIKTRGQQATLRCSPISGHTSVYWYQQALGLGLQFLLWYDEGEERNRGNFPPRFSGRQFPNYSSELNVNALELEDSALYLCASTVDSNQPQHFGDGTRLSIL.

The V gene is TRBV5-1, the J gene TRBJ2-5; D is perhaps TRBD1 or TRBD2 (5 bases each). V shed 1 base and J shed 3 bases, with 10 bases lying between them. Germline lookup yields CDR1 SGHRS and CDR2 YFSETQ. The CDR3 covers 14 residues. The CDR3 loop reads CASSLQGDKETQYF. The CDR3 region has the DNA TGCGCCAGCAGCTTGCAGGGAGATAAAGAGACCCAGTACTTC.

V and J are TRBV19 and TRBJ1-2; D remains unclear. The CDR3 contains 14 residues. CDR1 and CDR2 (germline): LNHDA, SQIVND (reference sequence). Trimming stripped 5 bases from V and 0 bases from J, with 10 bases between. This CDR3 reads CASSRAETNYGYTF. The CDR3 region has the DNA TGTGCCAGTAGTCGGGCGGAGACTAACTATGGCTACACCTTC.

For the CDR3, the DNA is TGTGCCATCAGTGAGGGGGAGGCCCCCTACAATGAGCAGTTCTTC. It specifies CAISEGEAPYNEQFF. The genes are TRBV10-3 and TRBJ2-1, with D maybe TRBD2 (6 bases). Germline V gene lookup returns CDR1 ENHRY and CDR2 SYGVKD. Trimming removed 2 bases at V and 2 bases at J, with 10 bases between. This CDR3 spans 15 amino acids.

In the case of this clone: Only one base separates this from a far larger clonotype, so it likely reflects a read error. The sample has other DNA sequences that encode this CDR3 too. The V and J genes are TRBV28 and TRBJ1-1; weak D call: TRBD1 (6 bases). CDR3 size: 12 residues. Germline CDR1 and CDR2: MDHEN and SYDVKM. CDR3 DNA sequence: TGTGCCAGCAGTTTCTGGGGGGCTGAAGCCTTCTTT. This gives the protein CASSFWGAEAFF.